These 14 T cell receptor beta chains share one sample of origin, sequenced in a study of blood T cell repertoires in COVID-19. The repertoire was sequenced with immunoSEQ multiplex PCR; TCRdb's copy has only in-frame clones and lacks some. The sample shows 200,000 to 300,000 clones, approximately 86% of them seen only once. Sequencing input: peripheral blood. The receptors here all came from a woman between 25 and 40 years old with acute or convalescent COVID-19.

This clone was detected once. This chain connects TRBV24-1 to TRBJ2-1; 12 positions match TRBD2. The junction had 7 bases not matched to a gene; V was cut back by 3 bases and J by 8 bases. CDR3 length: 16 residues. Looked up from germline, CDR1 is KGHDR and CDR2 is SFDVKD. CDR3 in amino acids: CATSDRLAGVYDEQFF. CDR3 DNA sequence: TGTGCCACCAGTGATAGACTAGCGGGAGTGTACGATGAGCAGTTCTTC.

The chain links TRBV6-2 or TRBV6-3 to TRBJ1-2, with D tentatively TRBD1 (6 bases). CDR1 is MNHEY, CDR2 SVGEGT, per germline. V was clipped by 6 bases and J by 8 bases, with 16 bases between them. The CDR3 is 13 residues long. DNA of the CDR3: TGTGCCAGCAGCCCAAGGGGGGGGCTCGGCTACACCTTC. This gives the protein CASSPRGGLGYTF.

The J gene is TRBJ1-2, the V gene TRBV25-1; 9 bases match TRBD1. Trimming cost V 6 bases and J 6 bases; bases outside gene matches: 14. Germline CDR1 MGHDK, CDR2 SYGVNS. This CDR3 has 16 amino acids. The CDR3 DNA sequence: TGTGCCAGCAGCGAAAGCCTCCGGGGACAGGGAGATGGCTACACCTTC. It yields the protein CASSESLRGQGDGYTF.

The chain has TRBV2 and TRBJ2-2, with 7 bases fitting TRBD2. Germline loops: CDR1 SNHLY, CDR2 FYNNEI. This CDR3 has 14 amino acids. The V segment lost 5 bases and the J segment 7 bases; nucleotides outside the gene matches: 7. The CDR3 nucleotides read TGTGCCAGCAGTCGGGGGGATAGCATCGGGGAGCTGTTTTTT. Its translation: CASSRGDSIGELFF. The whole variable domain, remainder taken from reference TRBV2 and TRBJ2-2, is EPEVTQTPSHQVTQMGQEVILRCVPISNHLYFYWYRQILGQKVEFLVSFYNNEISEKSEIFDDQFSVERPDGSNFTLKIRSTKLEDSAMYFCASSRGDSIGELFFGEGSRLTVL.

The CDR3 spells CASSWGLNQPQHF. The CDR3 DNA follows: TGTGCCAGCAGTTGGGGCCTAAATCAGCCCCAGCATTTT. The chain combines TRBV6-5 with TRBJ1-5; D might be TRBD1 (5 bases). This CDR3 has 13 amino acids. The V end was cut by 4 bases, the J end by 4 bases, with 8 bases between. The germline gives CDR1 MNHEY, CDR2 SVGAGI.

The CDR3 region is CASSLSGVPKETQYF. Here the CDR3 DNA reads TGTGCCAGCAGCTTATCAGGGGTCCCTAAAGAGACCCAGTACTTC. V usage is TRBV7-8 and J usage is TRBJ2-5; D may be TRBD1 (6 bases). With 2 bases removed from V and 3 bases from J, the gap between germline ends came to 13 bases. This CDR3 has 15 amino acids. Germline assignment: CDR1 SGHVS and CDR2 FQNEAQ.

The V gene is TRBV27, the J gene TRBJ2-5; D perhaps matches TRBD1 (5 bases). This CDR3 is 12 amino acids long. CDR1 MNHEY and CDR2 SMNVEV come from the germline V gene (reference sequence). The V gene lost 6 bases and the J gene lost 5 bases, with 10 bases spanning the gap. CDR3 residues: CASRGVGETQYF. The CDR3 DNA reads TGTGCCAGCAGAGGGGTAGGGGAGACCCAGTACTTC.

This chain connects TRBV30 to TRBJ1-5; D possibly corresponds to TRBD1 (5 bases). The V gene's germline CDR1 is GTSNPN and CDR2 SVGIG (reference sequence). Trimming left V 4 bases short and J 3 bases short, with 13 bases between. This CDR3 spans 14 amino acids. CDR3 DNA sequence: TGTGCCTGGACGTTCAGCGGGGCCAATCAGCCCCAGCATTTT. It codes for CAWTFSGANQPQHF.

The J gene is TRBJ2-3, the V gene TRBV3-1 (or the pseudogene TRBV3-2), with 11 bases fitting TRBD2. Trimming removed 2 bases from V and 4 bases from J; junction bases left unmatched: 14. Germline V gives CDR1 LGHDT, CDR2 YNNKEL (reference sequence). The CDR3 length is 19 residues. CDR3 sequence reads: CASSQPHPRLAGPSDTQYF. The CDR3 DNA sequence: TGTGCCAGCAGCCAACCACATCCCCGACTAGCGGGGCCCTCAGATACGCAGTATTTT.

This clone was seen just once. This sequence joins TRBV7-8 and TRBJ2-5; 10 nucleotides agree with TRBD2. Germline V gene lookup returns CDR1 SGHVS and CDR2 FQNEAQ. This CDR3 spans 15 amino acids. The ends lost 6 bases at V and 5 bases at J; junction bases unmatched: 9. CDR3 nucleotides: TGTGCCAGCAGTGGGACTAGCGTTGATCGGGAGACCCAGTACTTC. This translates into CASSGTSVDRETQYF.

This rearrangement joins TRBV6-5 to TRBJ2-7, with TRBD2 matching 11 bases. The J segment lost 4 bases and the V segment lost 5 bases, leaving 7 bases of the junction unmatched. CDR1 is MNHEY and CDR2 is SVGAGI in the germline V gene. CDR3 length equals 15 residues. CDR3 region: CASSISGLAEYEQYF. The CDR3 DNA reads TGTGCCAGCAGTATATCGGGACTAGCGGAGTACGAGCAGTACTTC.

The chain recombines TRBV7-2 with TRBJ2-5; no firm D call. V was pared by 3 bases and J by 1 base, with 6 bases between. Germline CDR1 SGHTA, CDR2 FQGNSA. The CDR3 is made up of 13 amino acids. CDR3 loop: CASSLVRQETQYF. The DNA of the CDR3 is TGTGCCAGCAGCTTGGTGCGCCAAGAGACCCAGTACTTC. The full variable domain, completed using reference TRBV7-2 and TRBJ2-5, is GAGVSQSPSNKVTEKGKDVELRCDPISGHTALYWYRQSLGQGLEFLIYFQGNSAPDKSGLPSDRFSAERTGGSVSTLTIQRTQQEDSAVYLCASSLVRQETQYFGPGTRLLVL.

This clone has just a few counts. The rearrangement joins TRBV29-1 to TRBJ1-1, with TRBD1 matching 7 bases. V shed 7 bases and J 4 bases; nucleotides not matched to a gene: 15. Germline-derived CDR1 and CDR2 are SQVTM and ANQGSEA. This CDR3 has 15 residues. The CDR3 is CSGGEGARSRTEAFF. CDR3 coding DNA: TGCAGCGGGGGAGAGGGGGCGCGGTCTCGCACTGAAGCTTTCTTT. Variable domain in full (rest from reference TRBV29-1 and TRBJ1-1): SAVISQKPSRDICQRGTSLTIQCQVDSQVTMMFWYRQQPGQSLTLIATANQGSEATYESGFVIDKFPISRPNLTFSTLTVSNMSPEDSSIYLCSGGEGARSRTEAFFGQGTRLTVV.

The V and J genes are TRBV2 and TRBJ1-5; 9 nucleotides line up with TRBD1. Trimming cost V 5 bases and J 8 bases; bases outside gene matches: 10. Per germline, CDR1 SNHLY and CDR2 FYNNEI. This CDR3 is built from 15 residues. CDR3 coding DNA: TGTGCCAGCAGTAAGGACAGGGGTTTAAGAGAGCCCCAGCATTTT. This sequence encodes CASSKDRGLREPQHF.